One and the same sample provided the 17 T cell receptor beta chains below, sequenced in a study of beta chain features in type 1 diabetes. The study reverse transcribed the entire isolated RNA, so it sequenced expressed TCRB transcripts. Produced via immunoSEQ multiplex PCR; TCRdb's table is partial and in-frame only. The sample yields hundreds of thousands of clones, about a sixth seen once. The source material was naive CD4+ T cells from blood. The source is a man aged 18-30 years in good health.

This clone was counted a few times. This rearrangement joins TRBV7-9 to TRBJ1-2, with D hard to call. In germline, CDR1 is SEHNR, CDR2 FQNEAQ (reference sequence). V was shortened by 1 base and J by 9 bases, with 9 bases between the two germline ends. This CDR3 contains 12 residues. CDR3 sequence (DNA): TGTGCCAGCAGCTTAGACGGTGGAAGCTACACCTTC. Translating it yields CASSLDGGSYTF. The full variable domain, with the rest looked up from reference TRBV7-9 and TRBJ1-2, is DTGVSQNPRHKITKRGQNVTFRCDPISEHNRLYWYRQTLGQGPEFLTYFQNEAQLEKSRLLSDRFSAERPKGSFSTLEIQRTEQGDSAMYLCASSLDGGSYTFGSGTRLTVV.

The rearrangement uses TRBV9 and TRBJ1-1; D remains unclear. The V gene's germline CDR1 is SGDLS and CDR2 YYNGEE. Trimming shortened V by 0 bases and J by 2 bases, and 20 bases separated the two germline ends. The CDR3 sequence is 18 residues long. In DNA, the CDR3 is TGTGCCAGCAGCGTAGGCCCCACGGACCTGTCCATCAACACTGAAGCTTTCTTT. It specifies CASSVGPTDLSINTEAFF.

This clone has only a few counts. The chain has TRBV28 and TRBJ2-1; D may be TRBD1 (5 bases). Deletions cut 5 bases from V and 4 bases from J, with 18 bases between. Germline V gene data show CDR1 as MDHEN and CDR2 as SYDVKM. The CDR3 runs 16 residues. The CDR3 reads CASSPTTGRSYNEQFF. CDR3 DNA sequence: TGTGCCAGCAGTCCGACAACAGGTCGGTCATACAATGAGCAGTTCTTC. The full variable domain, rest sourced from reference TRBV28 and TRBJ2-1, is DVKVTQSSRYLVKRTGEKVFLECVQDMDHENMFWYRQDPGLGLRLIYFSYDVKMKEKGDIPEGYSVSREKKERFSLILESASTNQTSMYLCASSPTTGRSYNEQFFGPGTRLTVL.

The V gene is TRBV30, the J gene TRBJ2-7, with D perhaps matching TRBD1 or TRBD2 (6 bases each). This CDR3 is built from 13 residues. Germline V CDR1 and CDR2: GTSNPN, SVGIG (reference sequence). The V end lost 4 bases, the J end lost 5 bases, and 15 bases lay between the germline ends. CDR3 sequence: CAWTRGGRNEQYF. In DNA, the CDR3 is TGTGCCTGGACCCGAGGGGGGCGGAACGAGCAGTACTTC. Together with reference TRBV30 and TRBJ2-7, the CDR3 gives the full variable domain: SQTIHQWPATLVQPVGSPLSLECTVEGTSNPNLYWYRQAAGRGLQLLFYSVGIGQISSEVPQNLSASRPQDRQFILSSKKLLLSDSGFYLCAWTRGGRNEQYFGPGTRLTVT.

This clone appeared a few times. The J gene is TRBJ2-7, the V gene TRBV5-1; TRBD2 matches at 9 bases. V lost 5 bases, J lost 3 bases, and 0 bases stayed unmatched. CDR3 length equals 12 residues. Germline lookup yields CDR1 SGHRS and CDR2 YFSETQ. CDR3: CASRREGYEQYF. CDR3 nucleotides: TGCGCCAGCAGGCGGGAGGGCTACGAGCAGTACTTC.

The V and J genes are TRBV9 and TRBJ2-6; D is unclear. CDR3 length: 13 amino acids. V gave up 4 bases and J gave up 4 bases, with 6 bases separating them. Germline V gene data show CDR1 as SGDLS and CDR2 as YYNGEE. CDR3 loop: CASSLRGANVLTF. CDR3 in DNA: TGTGCCAGCAGCTTAAGGGGGGCCAACGTCCTGACTTTC.

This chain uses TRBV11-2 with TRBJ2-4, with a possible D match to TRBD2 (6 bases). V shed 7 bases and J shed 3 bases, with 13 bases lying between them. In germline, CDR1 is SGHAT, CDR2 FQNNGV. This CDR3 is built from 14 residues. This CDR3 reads CASTTDGGKNIQYF. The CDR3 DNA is TGTGCCAGCACCACCGACGGGGGCAAAAACATTCAGTACTTC. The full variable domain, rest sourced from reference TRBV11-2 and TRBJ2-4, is EAGVAQSPRYKIIEKRQSVAFWCNPISGHATLYWYQQILGQGPKLLIQFQNNGVVDDSQLPKDRFSAERLKGVDSTLKIQPAKLEDSAVYLCASTTDGGKNIQYFGAGTRLSVL.

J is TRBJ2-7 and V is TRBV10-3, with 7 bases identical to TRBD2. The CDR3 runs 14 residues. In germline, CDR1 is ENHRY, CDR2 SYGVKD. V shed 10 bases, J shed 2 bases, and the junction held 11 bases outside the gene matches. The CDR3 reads CASGGVTGPYEQYF. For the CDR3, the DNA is TGTGCCAGCGGGGGTGTTACAGGCCCCTACGAGCAGTACTTC.

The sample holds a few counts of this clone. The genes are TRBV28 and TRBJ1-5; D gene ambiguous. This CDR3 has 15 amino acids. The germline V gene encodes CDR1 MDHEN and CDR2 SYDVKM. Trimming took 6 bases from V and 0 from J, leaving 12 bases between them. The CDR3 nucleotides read TGTGCCAGCAGACGAGTGGTCTATAGCAATCAGCCCCAGCATTTT. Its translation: CASRRVVYSNQPQHF.

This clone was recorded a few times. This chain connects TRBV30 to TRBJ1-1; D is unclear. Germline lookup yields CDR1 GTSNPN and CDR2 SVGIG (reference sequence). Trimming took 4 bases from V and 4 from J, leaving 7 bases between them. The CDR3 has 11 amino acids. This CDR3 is CAWNFGTEAFF. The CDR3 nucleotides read TGTGCCTGGAATTTTGGCACTGAAGCTTTCTTT.

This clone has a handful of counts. The CDR3 DNA sequence: TGTGCCTGGACCCTTCGCATAACAGGGGGGGAACTGTTTTTT. Its translation: CAWTLRITGGELFF. The chain employs TRBV30 and TRBJ1-4; the match to TRBD1 covers 8 bases. The CDR3 has 14 residues. The germline gives CDR1 GTSNPN, CDR2 SVGIG (reference sequence). After removal of 4 bases from V and 12 bases from J, the junction contained 13 bases not matched to a gene.

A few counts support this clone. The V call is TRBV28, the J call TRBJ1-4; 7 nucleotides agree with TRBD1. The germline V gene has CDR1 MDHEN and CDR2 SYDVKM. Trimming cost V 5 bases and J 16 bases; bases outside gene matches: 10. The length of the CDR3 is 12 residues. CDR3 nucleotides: TGTGCCAGCAGTGACAGGGAAATTCGTCCGTTTTTT. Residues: CASSDREIRPFF.

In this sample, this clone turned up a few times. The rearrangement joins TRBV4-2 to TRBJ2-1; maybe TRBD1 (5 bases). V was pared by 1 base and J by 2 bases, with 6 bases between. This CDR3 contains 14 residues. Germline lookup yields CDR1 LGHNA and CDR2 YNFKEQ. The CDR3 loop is CASSQGQTYNEQFF. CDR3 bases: TGTGCCAGCAGCCAAGGACAGACCTACAATGAGCAGTTCTTC.

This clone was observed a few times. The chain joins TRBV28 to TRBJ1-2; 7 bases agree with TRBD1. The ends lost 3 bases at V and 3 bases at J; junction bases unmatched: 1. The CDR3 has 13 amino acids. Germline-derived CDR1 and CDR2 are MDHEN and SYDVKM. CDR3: CASSFDRDYGYTF. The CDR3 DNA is TGTGCCAGCAGTTTCGACAGGGACTATGGCTACACCTTC.

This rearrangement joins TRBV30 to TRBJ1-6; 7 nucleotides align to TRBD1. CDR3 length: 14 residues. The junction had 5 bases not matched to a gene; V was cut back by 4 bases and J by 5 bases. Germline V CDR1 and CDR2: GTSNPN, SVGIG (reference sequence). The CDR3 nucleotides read TGTGCCTGGACCGTGACAGGGAATAATTCACCCCTCCACTTT. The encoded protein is CAWTVTGNNSPLHF.

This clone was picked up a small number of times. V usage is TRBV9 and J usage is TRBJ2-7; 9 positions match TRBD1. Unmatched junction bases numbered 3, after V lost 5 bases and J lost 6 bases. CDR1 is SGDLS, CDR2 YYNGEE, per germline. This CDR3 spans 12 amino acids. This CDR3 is CASRGTGFEQYF. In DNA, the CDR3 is TGTGCCAGCAGGGGGACAGGGTTCGAGCAGTACTTC.

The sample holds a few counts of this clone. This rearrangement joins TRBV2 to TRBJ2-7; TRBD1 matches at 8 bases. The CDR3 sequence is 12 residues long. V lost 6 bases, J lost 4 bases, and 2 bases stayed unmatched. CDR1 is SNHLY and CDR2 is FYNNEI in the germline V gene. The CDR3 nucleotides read TGTGCCAGCAGGGACAGGGTGTACGAGCAGTACTTC. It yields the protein CASRDRVYEQYF.